This TCR beta chain stems from a study of CD8 T cells in ankylosing spondylitis (dated by TCRdb to 2015 to 2018). The study in broad terms: T cell receptor beta repertoires were profiled in healthy donors and ankylosing spondylitis patients so that disease-linked TCR variants could be found. The full study cohort comprised around 23 ankylosing spondylitis patients and some 100 healthy donors. Peripheral blood was sampled, and synovial fluid was also collected from ankylosing spondylitis patients. Summary of the overall study and its limitations: Some TCR beta motif variants had previously been reported in synovial fluid and blood of reactive arthritis patients, which suggested common disease-initiation mechanisms. A TCR beta motif of seven or eight highly homologous amino acid variants appeared characteristic of blood from ankylosing spondylitis patients. The disease-linked clones were reported to be significantly enriched in matched synovial fluid samples from ankylosing spondylitis patients. In peripheral blood, the disease-linked clones were found at relatively low frequencies and had a CD8+ phenotype.

The data were produced on an Illumina HiSeq 2500. Quantitative 5'-RACE with molecular barcodes was used to prepare TCR beta libraries. The authors' pipeline ran thus. To identify disease-linked TCR variants, a new computational method was used, one built on a probabilistic model of VDJ rearrangement. TCRdb reran the public reads through fastp at Q25 and MiXCR, keeping productive beta chains. Each record represents a unique CDR3 protein, reported with the most common genes and DNA among its rows. TCRdb, not the authors, supplied the V and J calls. The sample contains about 210,000 distinct CDR3 sequences, 6% to 8% of them found a single time. The ten largest clonotypes hold approximately 14% of the sample. This clonotype showed up many times. What this receptor recognizes is not known. No base quality values were provided; no much bigger clone lies one nucleotide off. The sample was blood, either unsorted or a sorted T cell fraction (not recorded which). The sequence was obtained from a male donor with ankylosing spondylitis.

CDR3 region: CASSYGDGYNEQFF. The DNA sequence is TGTGCCAGCAGTTACGGGGACGGATACAATGAGCAGTTCTTC. The rearrangement combines TRBV6-2 or TRBV6-3 with TRBJ2-1, with the D segment possibly TRBD1 or TRBD2, each aligning over 5 bases. The germline V gene provides CDR1 MNHEY and CDR2 SVGEGT. The CDR3 spans 14 residues, from the cysteine through the phenylalanine. The CDR3 DNA has 42 bases and is translated from base 1. V sheds 2 bases and J sheds 4 bases, leaving 9 bases between their ends.